This TCR beta chain was sequenced in a study of cytomegalovirus exposure and HLA in healthy donors. Study at large: In a later analysis, it was reported that the roughly 130 validation repertoires had been produced on the same platform as the 500 to 750 repertoires belonging to the first cohort.

The V and J ends lost 1 base and 6 bases respectively, with 12 bases between them. The CDR3 totals 15 residues. Germline V CDR1 and CDR2: SGHTA, FQGNSA. Profiled with immunoSEQ multiplex PCR; TCRdb holds only in-frame clones, not every one. The data contain about 72,000 clones, approximately 94% of them singletons. This sequence originates from a young woman in good health and CMV-seronegative. This sequence joins TRBV7-2 and TRBJ2-2, with D possibly TRBD2 on 6 matching bases. Sequencing was performed on PBMCs. In DNA, the CDR3 is TGTGCCAGCAGCTTAGTTCGGGGAGGATCCGGGGAGCTGTTTTTT. Its protein product is CASSLVRGGSGELFF.